This T cell receptor (beta chain) emerged from a study of cytomegalovirus exposure and HLA in healthy donors. PCR amplification relied on 60 Vbeta primers (plus 13 Jbeta primers). TCRdb's copy holds only in-frame clones and misses some; the assay was immunoSEQ multiplex PCR. The data show around 130,000 clones, approximately 74% seen once. The sequence was obtained from a man in his forties in good health and CMV-seropositive. Sequenced: PBMCs.

The CDR3 coding sequence is TGCGCCAGCAGCTTGTTATCCACCGGGGAGCTGTTTTTT. The encoded protein is CASSLLSTGELFF. The V gene is TRBV5-1, the J gene TRBJ2-2; D not certain. There are 13 residues in the CDR3. CDR1 and CDR2 from the germline V gene are SGHRS and YFSETQ. V gave up 1 base and J gave up 4 bases, with 5 bases separating them.